Included here is one T cell receptor (beta chain) sequence, with context. The antigen it binds to is not known. Per-base qualities were not stored, and no clone one base away is much larger. Libraries were made using the immunoSEQ multiplex PCR assay. This is the immuneACCESS table as TCRdb keeps it, with only in-frame sequences that have V and J called. A part of the clones is gone; compared with another copy, unresolved V genes explain less than half, and the rest is unexplained. The sample has 95,000 to 150,000 clones on record, approximately 91% of them singletons. Together, the top ten hold almost 8% of the sample. This sample was taken from a study of control samples from healthy donors and cancer patients (dated by TCRdb to between 2020 and 2021). The germline V gene supplies CDR1 ENHRY and CDR2 SYGVKD. Trimming accounts for 10 bases at V and 3 bases at J, while the number of junction bases matched to no gene is 4. The CDR3 holds 13 amino acids from the cysteine to the phenylalanine. The entry retains the CDR3 DNA only, 39 bases that are in frame from base 1.

This receptor chain uses TRBV10-3 and TRBJ2-3; the junction holds 10 bases that match TRBD1. The clonotype comes from a woman in her late teens or twenties in good health. Sequenced sample: blood. The CDR3 protein sequence reads: CATRTGGTDTQYF. The bases are TGTGCCACCCGGACAGGGGGGACAGATACGCAGTATTTT.